Following are 15 T cell receptor beta chains from one sample sequenced in a study of shared T cell receptors in the human thymus listed by TCRdb under 2021. Libraries came from the immunoSEQ multiplex PCR assay. TCRdb provides this immuneACCESS table in a form limited to in-frame rearrangements. Some clones are lacking; in checked studies, under half of them reflect an unresolved V gene, and why the rest are absent is not known. The sample yields 650,000 to 950,000 clones; approximately 85% were counted once. The ten most abundant clones make up 0.0095% to 0.011% of the sample. The data also belong to a second study, concerning human thymus T cells.

Specimen: thymocytes. The receptors shown here come from a girl under two years old with a congenital heart defect. Donor details come from another sample of the same person, matched by shared clones.

The J gene is TRBJ1-4, the V gene TRBV6-5; no reliable D call. The germline V gene has CDR1 MNHEY and CDR2 SVGAGI. The CDR3 runs 13 residues. V was trimmed by 5 bases and J by 10 bases, leaving 14 bases between them. The CDR3 spells CASSPTEAGKLFF. The CDR3 nucleotides read TGTGCCAGCAGTCCCACTGAGGCCGGAAAACTGTTTTTT.

This chain joins TRBV6-1 and TRBJ1-2, with 7 nucleotides matching TRBD1. V gave up 7 bases and J gave up 0 bases; unmatched junction bases: 5. The CDR3 totals 14 residues. CDR1 and CDR2 from the germline V gene are MNHNS and SASEGT. The CDR3 spells CASKSGQSNYGYTF. In DNA, the CDR3 is TGTGCCAGCAAGTCGGGACAGTCTAACTATGGCTACACCTTC.

A single count supports this clone. The chain joins TRBV5-6 to TRBJ2-7; D possibly corresponds to TRBD1 (6 bases). The ends were cut back, 1 base at V and 2 bases at J, with 16 bases in the middle. Germline V gene sequence: CDR1 SGHDT, CDR2 YYEEEE. CDR3 size: 16 residues. In DNA form, the CDR3 reads TGTGCCAGCAGCTTGCGGAAGGACAGAATCACCTACGAGCAGTACTTC. Its protein is CASSLRKDRITYEQYF.

This clone was seen only a few times. This chain joins TRBV5-1 and TRBJ2-7; 7 bases align to TRBD1. The CDR3 consists of 15 residues. Germline values: CDR1 SGHRS, CDR2 YFSETQ. With 2 bases clipped from V and 0 bases from J, the junction kept 5 bases outside the gene matches. The CDR3, as DNA: TGCGCCAGCAGCTTTCCGGGACAGAGCTCCTACGAGCAGTACTTC. This codes for CASSFPGQSSYEQYF.

J is TRBJ2-5 and V is TRBV28, with D possibly being TRBD2 (5 bases). The DNA matches TRBJ2-7 better at its end, which makes the J call doubtful. Germline V lookup: CDR1 MDHEN, CDR2 SYDVKM. The CDR3 consists of 14 residues. As DNA, the CDR3 is TGTGCCAGCAGTTTCGTGGACTCCCTCGACGAGCAGTACTTC. This encodes CASSFVDSLDEQYF.

CDR3 sequence (DNA): TGTGCCAGCAGCCGAGCAAGACAGGGGGTTGTTTTGGCTTTCTTT. It is translated as CASSRARQGVVLAFF. The chain recombines TRBV14 with TRBJ1-1, with 9 bases matching TRBD1. The CDR3 totals 15 residues. Germline CDR1 is SGHDN and CDR2 is FVKESK. Unmatched junction bases numbered 14, after V lost 4 bases and J lost 11 bases.

The chain links TRBV4-3 to TRBJ2-7, with 8 bases matching TRBD2. V lost 4 bases and J lost 13; bases outside the gene matches: 12. The length of the CDR3 is 13 residues. The V gene's germline CDR1 is LGHNA and CDR2 YSLEER. DNA for the CDR3: TGCGCCAGCAGCCTTGGACGGGAGGGCTGTCTTTACTTC. This gives the protein CASSLGREGCLYF.

The gene calls are TRBV7-2 and TRBJ2-3, with D unresolved. The CDR3 is 15 residues long. Trimming took off 2 bases at V and 2 bases at J, with 11 bases between the two ends. The germline V gene has CDR1 SGHTA and CDR2 FQGNSA. DNA for the CDR3: TGTGCCAGCAGCTTATCAGGCACCACCACAGATACGCAGTATTTT. It codes for CASSLSGTTTDTQYF.

J is TRBJ2-2 and V is TRBV7-2, with 9 bases that match TRBD1. CDR3 length: 17 residues. V lost 5 bases and J lost 0; bases outside the gene matches: 7. CDR1 SGHTA and CDR2 FQGNSA come from the germline V gene. The CDR3 sequence: CASSENRQGANTGELFF. The DNA of the CDR3 is TGTGCCAGCAGCGAGAACCGACAGGGGGCGAACACCGGGGAGCTGTTTTTT.

V gene TRBV6-5 combines with J gene TRBJ2-5, with D unclear. This CDR3 spans 12 amino acids. The germline CDR1 and CDR2 sequences are MNHEY and SVGAGI. The V gene lost 6 bases and the J gene lost 1 base, with 6 bases spanning the gap. CDR3 coding DNA: TGTGCCAGCAGCAGAACCCAAGAGACCCAGTACTTC. The encoded protein is CASSRTQETQYF.

The chain combines TRBV4-1 with TRBJ1-1; D uncertain. The V and J ends lost 2 bases and 11 bases respectively, with 15 bases between them. Germline assignment: CDR1 MGHRA and CDR2 YSYEKL. CDR3 length: 13 residues. The CDR3 nucleotides read TGCGCCAGCAGCCAATCCGACGCGGTCTGGGCTTTCTTT. Residues: CASSQSDAVWAFF.

The rearrangement uses TRBV28 and TRBJ1-1; D possibly corresponds to TRBD1 (6 bases). CDR1 MDHEN and CDR2 SYDVKM come from the germline V gene. The CDR3 spans 13 residues. V lost 5 bases, J lost 1 base, and 8 bases lay in between. The chain's CDR3 is CASSGRGNTEAFF. DNA for the CDR3: TGTGCCAGCAGTGGCAGGGGGAACACTGAAGCTTTCTTT.

CDR3 DNA: TGTGCCAGCAGCTTGGGGGGGGTCGCTCCACCGTTCGAGTCCTACAATGAGCAGTTCTTC. Its protein product is CASSLGGVAPPFESYNEQFF. This rearrangement joins TRBV5-4 to TRBJ2-1; perhaps TRBD2 as D (6 bases). The CDR3 runs to 20 residues. Germline assignment: CDR1 SGHNT and CDR2 YYREEE (reference sequence). Trimming took 0 bases from V and 1 from J, leaving 23 bases between them.

This sequence joins TRBV7-4 and TRBJ1-2; possible D gene TRBD1, 6 bases. Trimming took off 3 bases at V and 7 bases at J, with 21 bases between the two ends. Germline loops: CDR1 SGHVT, CDR2 SQSDAQ. The CDR3 has 16 residues. CDR3: CASSFPPGKEQGGYTF. CDR3 in DNA: TGTGCCAGCAGCTTCCCGCCTGGTAAAGAACAGGGTGGCTACACCTTC.

This clone was observed a single time. V and J are TRBV6-5 and TRBJ1-1; perhaps TRBD1 as D (5 bases). The CDR3 loop spans 15 amino acids. V lost 7 bases and J 0 bases, leaving 15 bases between the germline ends. Per the germline V gene, CDR1 is MNHEY and CDR2 is SVGAGI. The CDR3 reads CASTPQVIMNTEAFF. DNA for the CDR3: TGTGCCAGCACCCCACAGGTAATTATGAACACTGAAGCTTTCTTT.